The present TCR beta chain was sequenced within a study of blood T cell repertoires in COVID-19. Across the study: Researchers got acute and convalescent COVID-19 samples from the United States, Italy and Spain. T cells, B-cell-depleted T cells, or PBMCs supplied cDNA or gDNA.

As originally analysed: The assay estimated nucleated cells by amplifying reference gene primers. Profiling relied on immunoSEQ multiplex PCR, and the TCRdb table lists in-frame clones only, not all of them. V, J and clone size derive from that table, while D and trimming were established from the DNA sequence. The data contain hundreds of thousands of clones, 70% to 90% of them singletons. This CDR3 spans 15 amino acids. Trimming took off 6 bases at V and 1 base at J, with 12 bases between the two ends. From germline, CDR1 is SGHVS and CDR2 FQNEAQ. This clone has just a few counts. The source material was peripheral blood. The chain couples TRBV7-8 to TRBJ1-4; D ambiguous. The TCR comes from a man in his forties with acute or convalescent COVID-19. This CDR3 reads CASRPGGGTNEKLFF. In DNA form, the CDR3 reads TGTGCCAGCAGACCTGGTGGAGGAACTAATGAAAAACTGTTTTTT. The whole variable domain, remainder taken from reference TRBV7-8 and TRBJ1-4, is GAGVSQSPRYKVAKRGQDVALRCDPISGHVSLFWYQQALGQGPEFLTYFQNEAQLDKSGLPSDRFFAERPEGSVSTLKIQRTQQEDSAVYLCASRPGGGTNEKLFFGSGTQLSVL.